This is a list of T cell receptor beta chains from one sample in a study of blood T cells in healthy people across ages. TCRdb processed the 5' RACE reads anew with MiXCR; each CDR3 protein has one entry. The sample comprises approximately 810,000 distinct CDR3 sequences, about 34% of which are singletons, and 10% to 15% rests with the top ten. Sequencing was performed on blood. Source of these receptors: a man aged 18 to 30 in good health. CDR3s include the opening cysteine and the closing phenylalanine or tryptophan. D genes are given only for firm matches. Expanded clones are given a class, and other clones once, few, many or no size at all.

j_gene,v_gene,abundance,d_gene,CDR3aa,CDR3nt
TRBJ1-5,TRBV7-2,NA,TRBD1,CASSRDRARLPQHF,TGTGCCAGCAGCCGGGACAGGGCTCGCTTGCCCCAGCATTTT
TRBJ1-2,TRBV10-3,NA,NA,CAISEGKVPLGYTF,TGTGCCATCAGTGAAGGGAAAGTGCCTCTAGGCTACACCTTC
TRBJ2-4,TRBV12-3/TRBV12-4,many,TRBD1,CASSQDRGHLAKNIQYF,TGTGCCAGCAGTCAGGACAGGGGGCATTTGGCCAAAAACATTCAGTACTTC
TRBJ1-4,TRBV20-1,few,TRBD1,CSAQGTGTNEKLFF,TGCAGTGCGCAAGGGACAGGGACTAATGAAAAACTGTTTTTT
TRBJ2-1,TRBV10-3,many,TRBD2,CAISEPGLAHNEQFF,TGTGCCATCAGTGAGCCGGGACTAGCCCATAATGAGCAGTTCTTC
TRBJ2-1,TRBV27,NA,NA,CASSFRNGYYNEQFF,TGTGCCAGCAGTTTTAGAAACGGGTACTACAATGAGCAGTTCTTC
TRBJ2-3,TRBV7-2,NA,TRBD2,CASSSTSGGAKDTQYF,TGTGCCAGCAGCTCAACTAGCGGGGGGGCCAAGGATACGCAGTATTTT
TRBJ2-7,TRBV7-8,NA,TRBD2,CASSSRGGHYEQYF,TGTGCCAGCAGCTCCCGCGGGGGGCACTACGAGCAGTACTTC
TRBJ1-1,TRBV7-8,NA,NA,CASSSPVGVTEAFF,TGTGCCAGCAGCTCTCCCGTGGGGGTAACTGAAGCTTTCTTT
TRBJ1-6,TRBV5-4,few,NA,CASSLAGRGNNSPLHF,TGTGCCAGCAGCTTGGCTGGGAGGGGAAATAATTCACCCCTCCACTTT
TRBJ2-3,TRBV12-3/TRBV12-4,NA,NA,CVSTLRGSTDTQYF,TGTGTCAGCACCCTGCGGGGTAGCACAGATACGCAGTATTTT
TRBJ1-1,TRBV7-2,NA,TRBD1,CASSLVMTGSNTEAFF,TGTGCCAGCAGCTTAGTAATGACAGGGTCGAACACTGAAGCTTTCTTT
TRBJ2-3,TRBV20-1,NA,TRBD2,CSASSSGGAATQYF,TGCAGTGCTAGTAGCAGCGGGGGGGCCGCTACGCAGTATTTT
TRBJ1-2,TRBV6-5,few,TRBD1,CASRRGQENGYTF,TGTGCCAGCAGACGCGGACAGGAGAATGGCTACACCTTC
TRBJ1-4,TRBV20-1,few,NA,CSVEGRVSEKLFF,TGCAGTGTTGAGGGCAGGGTTAGTGAAAAACTGTTTTTT
TRBJ1-4,TRBV4-3,NA,NA,CASSQDSAGAGEKLFF,TGCGCCAGCAGCCAAGATTCGGCGGGGGCAGGTGAAAAACTGTTTTTT
TRBJ1-2,TRBV2,NA,NA,CASSDGQSHGYTF,TGTGCCAGCAGTGATGGGCAGAGCCATGGCTACACCTTC
TRBJ2-5,TRBV7-2,few,TRBD1,CASSLVGRGNQETQYF,TGTGCCAGCAGCTTAGTTGGCAGGGGGAATCAAGAGACCCAGTACTTC
TRBJ2-3,TRBV28,few,NA,CASSLAGGVDTQYF,TGTGCCAGCAGTTTAGCCGGGGGCGTCGATACGCAGTATTTT
TRBJ2-3,TRBV29-1,NA,NA,CSVEVPPLVGALSTDTQYF,TGCAGCGTTGAAGTTCCCCCCTTGGTGGGTGCACTGAGCACAGATACGCAGTATTTT
TRBJ2-7,TRBV6-2/TRBV6-3,few,NA,CASSWAYNEQYF,TGTGCCAGCAGTTGGGCATACAATGAGCAGTACTTC
TRBJ1-2,TRBV4-1,NA,TRBD1,CASSHVQGVDYGYTF,TGCGCCAGCAGCCATGTACAGGGGGTGGACTATGGCTACACCTTC
TRBJ1-2,TRBV20-1,many,NA,CSARRGFTNGYTF,TGCAGTGCACGTCGGGGGTTTACGAATGGCTACACCTTC
TRBJ2-7,TRBV3-1,NA,NA,CASIQRSYEQYF,TGTGCCAGCATCCAAAGGAGCTACGAGCAGTACTTC
TRBJ2-5,TRBV12-3/TRBV12-4,few,NA,CASKGTVEEIQYF,TGTGCCAGCAAAGGAACAGTTGAGGAGATCCAGTACTTC
TRBJ2-5,TRBV18,NA,NA,CASSPTRQEETQYF,TGTGCCAGCTCACCTACCCGACAAGAGGAGACCCAGTACTTC
TRBJ2-3,TRBV4-3,NA,NA,CASSQNDIVESTDTQYF,TGCGCCAGCAGCCAGAACGATATAGTGGAGAGCACAGATACGCAGTATTTT
TRBJ2-1,TRBV20-1,NA,TRBD2,CSAPLNSGRSGSYNEQFF,TGCAGTGCCCCTCTGAATAGCGGGAGATCGGGCTCCTACAATGAGCAGTTCTTC
TRBJ2-3,TRBV9,few,NA,CASSAAPGNRDTQYF,TGTGCCAGCAGCGCCGCCCCGGGTAATCGAGATACGCAGTATTTT
TRBJ1-2,TRBV6-5,NA,NA,CASSYTDGSNYGYTF,TGTGCCAGCAGTTACACGGACGGATCTAACTATGGCTACACCTTC
TRBJ2-7,TRBV7-2,few,TRBD2,CASREGSGGYEQYF,TGTGCCAGCAGGGAGGGGTCGGGGGGCTACGAGCAGTACTTC
TRBJ1-2,TRBV25-1,few,NA,CASSEREGIFYGYTF,TGTGCCAGCAGTGAGAGGGAGGGGATATTCTATGGCTACACCTTC
TRBJ1-1,TRBV12-3/TRBV12-4,few,TRBD1,CASSLKSTGGTEAFF,TGTGCCAGCAGTTTGAAGAGCACAGGGGGCACTGAAGCTTTCTTT
TRBJ2-1,TRBV7-9,few,NA,CASSLRDVDEQFF,TGTGCCAGCAGCTTACGGGATGTCGATGAGCAGTTCTTC
TRBJ2-3,TRBV6-6,NA,NA,CAGSYSGQRDTQYF,TGTGCCGGCAGTTACAGCGGACAGAGAGATACGCAGTATTTT
TRBJ2-7,TRBV20-1,NA,NA,CSAAAGLRSYEQYF,TGCAGTGCTGCCGCGGGACTTCGTTCCTACGAGCAGTACTTC
TRBJ2-1,TRBV20-1,many,NA,CSNSPPPRRLYNEQFF,TGCAGTAATAGCCCTCCTCCACGCAGACTTTACAATGAGCAGTTCTTC
TRBJ2-5,TRBV29-1,NA,NA,CSVNPLSETQYF,TGCAGCGTTAACCCGCTCAGCGAGACCCAGTACTTC
TRBJ1-6,TRBV5-1,NA,NA,CASSLGDGLYNSPLHF,TGCGCCAGCAGCTTGGGCGACGGTCTATATAATTCACCCCTCCACTTT
TRBJ1-1,TRBV29-1,few,NA,CSVRNRVANTEAFF,TGCAGCGTCAGAAACAGGGTAGCCAACACTGAAGCTTTCTTT
TRBJ1-6,TRBV6-1,few,NA,CASSDTASSYNSPLHF,TGTGCCAGCAGTGATACGGCGAGCTCCTATAATTCACCCCTCCACTTT
TRBJ1-5,TRBV20-1,NA,NA,CSARVGTLGYSNQPQHF,TGCAGTGCTAGAGTCGGGACCCTAGGTTATAGCAATCAGCCCCAGCATTTT
TRBJ1-6,TRBV20-1,few,NA,CSVGTETYNSPLHF,TGCAGTGTCGGGACGGAAACCTATAATTCACCCCTCCACTTT
TRBJ2-5,TRBV6-5,NA,NA,CASSYLGGKETQYF,TGTGCCAGCAGTTACTTAGGCGGAAAAGAGACCCAGTACTTC
TRBJ2-1,TRBV12-3/TRBV12-4,many,NA,CATAPYNEQFF,TGTGCCACGGCGCCTTACAATGAGCAGTTCTTC
TRBJ1-6,TRBV12-3/TRBV12-4,NA,NA,CASSARGNSPLHF,TGTGCCAGCAGTGCCAGGGGTAATTCACCCCTCCACTTT
TRBJ2-7,TRBV7-8,NA,NA,CASSLGQWANEQYF,TGTGCCAGCAGCTTAGGACAGTGGGCCAACGAGCAGTACTTC
TRBJ2-5,TRBV18,NA,NA,CASSPRAEETQYF,TGTGCCAGCTCACCACGGGCGGAAGAGACCCAGTACTTC
TRBJ2-7,TRBV7-9,NA,TRBD2,CASSFGGRAHEQYF,TGTGCCAGCAGCTTTGGCGGGAGGGCCCACGAGCAGTACTTC
TRBJ1-1,TRBV10-3,NA,NA,CAISELREGNTEAFF,TGTGCCATCAGTGAGCTTCGGGAAGGAAACACTGAAGCTTTCTTT
TRBJ1-1,TRBV7-9,NA,NA,CASTGGAMNTEAFF,TGTGCCAGCACCGGAGGGGCCATGAACACTGAAGCTTTCTTT
TRBJ1-4,TRBV7-8,few,TRBD1,CASSKTDRGLANEKLFF,TGTGCCAGCAGCAAAACGGACAGGGGGCTTGCTAATGAAAAACTGTTTTTT
TRBJ1-6,TRBV6-1,NA,NA,CASSGLGGNSPLHF,TGTGCCAGCAGCGGTTTAGGGGGTAATTCACCCCTCCACTTT
TRBJ2-4,TRBV30,NA,NA,CAWSVGDIQYF,TGTGCCTGGAGTGTGGGGGACATTCAGTACTTC
TRBJ1-5,TRBV12-3/TRBV12-4,NA,TRBD1,CASSIPGQGLNQPQHF,TGTGCCAGCAGTATACCGGGACAGGGACTCAATCAGCCCCAGCATTTT
TRBJ1-1,TRBV20-1,NA,TRBD1,CSARDGTGTELAMNTEAFF,TGCAGTGCTAGAGATGGGACAGGGACCGAGCTAGCGATGAACACTGAAGCTTTCTTT
TRBJ2-5,TRBV5-1,NA,NA,CASSLTPGEGTQYF,TGCGCCAGCAGCTTGACACCCGGCGAGGGGACCCAGTACTTC